The clone carrying this TCR beta chain was recorded at least ten times. Its target is unknown. Disease duration was under 3 months in the ophthalmopathy patients, who also had a Clinical Activity Score of at least 3 and a NOSPECS grade of at least 4. This sample stems from a study of T cells in Graves' hyperthyroidism and ophthalmopathy. Amplified TCR beta CDR3 regions came from RNA transcripts. A set of HTBI primers served as the primers for a first-round RT-PCR of the TCR CDR3. Each CDR3 protein is one row after TCRdb ran MiXCR on the multiplex PCR reads. The top ten hold less than 20% of the sample, which has 300,000 to 450,000 distinct CDR3 sequences, approximately 14% seen once. Study results and limitations: A 13 V-J model separated ophthalmopathy from stable hyperthyroidism. The model anticipated ophthalmopathy a median approximately 6.7 months pre-onset. Most expanded thyroid clonotypes above 0.001 recurred in blood.

CDR1 is SEHNR, CDR2 FQNEAQ, per germline (reference sequence). The CDR3 has 16 residues. V lost 7 bases, J lost 1 base, and 19 bases lay in between. The TCR sequence derives from a woman between 25 and 40 years old with Graves' ophthalmopathy. V and J are TRBV7-9 and TRBJ2-5, with a weak D call TRBD2 (6 bases). The sample taken for sequencing was blood. DNA for the CDR3: TGTGCCAGCAACGACCTACAGAGCGGGTCCCAAGAGACCCAGTACTTC. Encoded protein: CASNDLQSGSQETQYF.